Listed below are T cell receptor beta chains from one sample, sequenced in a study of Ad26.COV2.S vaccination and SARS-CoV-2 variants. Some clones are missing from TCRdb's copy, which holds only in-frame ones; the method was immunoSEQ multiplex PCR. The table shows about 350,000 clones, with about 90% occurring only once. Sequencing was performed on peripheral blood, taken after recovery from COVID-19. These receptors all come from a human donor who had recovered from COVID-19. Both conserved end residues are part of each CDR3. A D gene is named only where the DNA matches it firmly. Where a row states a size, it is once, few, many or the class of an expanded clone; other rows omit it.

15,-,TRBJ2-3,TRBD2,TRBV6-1,TGTGCCAGCAGGGAAGGGACTAGTAACTTAGATACGCAGTATTTT,CASREGTSNLDTQYF
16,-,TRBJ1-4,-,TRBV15,TGTGCCACCAGCAGAGATTTAGTCGGGTCCGGTGAAAAACTGTTTTTT,CATSRDLVGSGEKLFF
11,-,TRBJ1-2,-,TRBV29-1,TGCAGCGTTGATGGGGATGATGGCTACACCTTC,CSVDGDDGYTF
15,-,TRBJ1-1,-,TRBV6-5,TGTGCCACTCTGAACAGGGATTCCATGAACACTGAAGCTTTCTTT,CATLNRDSMNTEAFF
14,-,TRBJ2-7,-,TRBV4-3,TGCGCCAGCAGCCAATATCGAGGGTACTACGAGCAGTACTTC,CASSQYRGYYEQYF
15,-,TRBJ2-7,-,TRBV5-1,TGCGCCAGCAGCTTGGCGTGGGACACTTTCTACGAGCAGTACTTC,CASSLAWDTFYEQYF
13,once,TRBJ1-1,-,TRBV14,TGTGCCAGCAGCCATCTCGCCTTCCCTGAAGCTTTCTTT,CASSHLAFPEAFF
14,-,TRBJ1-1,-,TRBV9,TGTGCCAGCAGCGTAGTACCCGGGAGCACTGAAGCTTTCTTT,CASSVVPGSTEAFF
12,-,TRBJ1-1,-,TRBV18,TGTGCCAGCTCACCAGCGCGGGCTGAAGCTTTCTTT,CASSPARAEAFF
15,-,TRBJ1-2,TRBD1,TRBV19,TGTGCCGTCCGGGACAGGGGAGATCTAAACTATGGCTACACCTTC,CAVRDRGDLNYGYTF
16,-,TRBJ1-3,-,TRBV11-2,TGTGCCAGCAGCTTAGAAGGCAGGACCCTGGCGAACACCATATATTTT,CASSLEGRTLANTIYF
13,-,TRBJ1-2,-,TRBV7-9,TGTGCCAGCAGCCCTCCAGATGTCTATGGCTACACCTTC,CASSPPDVYGYTF
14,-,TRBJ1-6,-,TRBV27,TGTGCCAGCAGTTTTGGAACAAGTAATTCACCCCTCCACTTT,CASSFGTSNSPLHF
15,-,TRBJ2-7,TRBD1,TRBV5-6,TGTGCCAGCAGTCCTGAACAGGGGGGATCCTACGAGCAGTACTTC,CASSPEQGGSYEQYF
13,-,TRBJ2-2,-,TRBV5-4,TGTGCCAGCAGCTCGGACCCCACCGGGGAGCTGTTTTTT,CASSSDPTGELFF
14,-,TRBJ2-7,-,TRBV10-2,TGCGCCACAACCCAGGGACATTCCACCTACGAGCAGTACTTC,CATTQGHSTYEQYF
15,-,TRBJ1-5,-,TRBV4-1,TGCGCCAGCAGCCAAGAAGGAGGATTGTATCAGCCCCAGCATTTT,CASSQEGGLYQPQHF
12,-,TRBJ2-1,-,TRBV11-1,TGTGCCAGCAGCTTAGACAATACAGAGCAGTTCTTC,CASSLDNTEQFF
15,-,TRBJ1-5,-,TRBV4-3,TGCGCCAGCAGCCAGACAGCTTATAGCAATCAGCCCCAGCATTTT,CASSQTAYSNQPQHF
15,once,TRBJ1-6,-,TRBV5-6,TGTGCCAGCAGCTTAGGGGAGCTTTATAATTCACCCCTCCACTTT,CASSLGELYNSPLHF
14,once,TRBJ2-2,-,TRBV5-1,TGCGCCAGCAGCTTGAGGACTTCAGACGGGGAGCTGTTTTTT,CASSLRTSDGELFF
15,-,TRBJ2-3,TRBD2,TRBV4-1,TGCGCCAGCAGCCCTGGGAGGGGCGGCACAGATACGCAGTATTTT,CASSPGRGGTDTQYF
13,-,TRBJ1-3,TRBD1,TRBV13,TGTGCCAGCAGCGGGACAGCAGGAAACACCATATATTTT,CASSGTAGNTIYF
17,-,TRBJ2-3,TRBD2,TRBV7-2,TGTGCCAGCAGCCCTCTAGGACTAGTCCCAAGCACAGATACGCAGTATTTT,CASSPLGLVPSTDTQYF
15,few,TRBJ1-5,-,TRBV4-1,TGCGCCAGCAGCCAAGATACGCCGGGGTTACAGCCCCAGCATTTT,CASSQDTPGLQPQHF
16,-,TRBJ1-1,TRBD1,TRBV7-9,TGTGCCAGCAGCGCGGACAGGGGTCACGGGAACACTGAAGCTTTCTTT,CASSADRGHGNTEAFF
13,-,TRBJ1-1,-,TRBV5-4,TGTGCCAGCAGCAGGCGGGAAAACACTGAAGCTTTCTTT,CASSRRENTEAFF
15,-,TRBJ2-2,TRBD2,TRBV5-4,TGTGCCAGCAGCTTGGGGGCGGGGGGCACCGGGGAGCTGTTTTTT,CASSLGAGGTGELFF
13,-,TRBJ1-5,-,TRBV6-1,TGTGCCAGCAGTGAATGGGGTAATCAGCCCCAGCATTTT,CASSEWGNQPQHF
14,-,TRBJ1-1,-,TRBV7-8,TGTGCCAGCACGCCGTTGTCTGGTAACACTGAAGCTTTCTTT,CASTPLSGNTEAFF
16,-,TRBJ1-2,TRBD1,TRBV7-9,TGTGCCAGCAGCGCAGAACACTTGACAGGGATTAATGGCTACACCTTC,CASSAEHLTGINGYTF
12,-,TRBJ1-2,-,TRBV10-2,TGCGCCAGCAGTGAGTCAGTCCATGGCTACACCTTC,CASSESVHGYTF
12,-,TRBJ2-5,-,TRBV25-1,TGTGCCAGCAGTGACATCGGGCGGACCCAGTACTTC,CASSDIGRTQYF
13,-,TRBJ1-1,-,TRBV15,TGTGCCACCAGCAGACGTACAGAGAAAAAGCTATTCTTT,CATSRRTEKKLFF
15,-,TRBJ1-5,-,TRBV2,TGTGCCAGCAAATTGCCAGGACCTAGCAATCAGCCCCAGCATTTT,CASKLPGPSNQPQHF
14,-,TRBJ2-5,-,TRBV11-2,TGTGCCAGCAGCTTAGTTCAGGGTCAAGAGACCCAGTACTTC,CASSLVQGQETQYF